This record concerns one TCR beta chain sequence. As yet, its antigen is unknown. The data are from a study of cytomegalovirus exposure and HLA in healthy donors. Use of 60 Vbeta and 13 Jbeta primers characterized the PCR. Clones were sequenced by immunoSEQ multiplex PCR, and TCRdb holds only the in-frame ones, with some missing. Here the sample spans 150,000 to 200,000 clones, 65% to 85% being singletons. V shed 7 bases and J 1 base; nucleotides not matched to a gene: 3. Germline V gives CDR1 SQVTM, CDR2 ANQGSEA. The CDR3 has 12 amino acids. The study, taken as a whole, reports: Later analysis demonstrated an association between a missense DCLRE1C variant and TCR beta V- and J-gene trimming. A later analysis, which compared TCR beta chains of equal frequency, found the HLA-associated ones more clonally expanded. Later on, an analysis tied some 17,000 TCR beta sequences to HLA alleles at 0.05 false discovery rate.

This chain links TRBV29-1 with TRBJ2-5; 7 nucleotides align to TRBD2. The TCR sequence derives from a man aged 18 to 30 in good health and CMV-seronegative. Sequenced: PBMCs. CDR3 DNA sequence: TGCAGCGCCACTAGCGCCCAAGAGACCCAGTACTTC. Residues: CSATSAQETQYF.